Each of the 10 T cell receptor beta chains below was sequenced from the same sample in a study of CD8 T cells in Susac syndrome. An amount of RNA that ranged from 0.5 to 1 ug was reverse transcribed with random hexamers. TCRdb re-called the immunoSEQ multiplex PCR reads with MiXCR, one entry per CDR3 protein. The sample consists of around 180,000 distinct CDR3 sequences, approximately 94% of them appearing once. What was sequenced was CD4+ T cells from PBMCs. These receptors originate from a human donor with Susac syndrome.

The chain couples TRBV4-3 to TRBJ1-4; D not resolved. This CDR3 spans 16 amino acids. Deletions cut 0 bases from V and 6 bases from J, with 14 bases between. Per the germline V gene, CDR1 is LGHNA and CDR2 is YSLEER. For the CDR3, the DNA is TGCGCCAGCAGCCAAGATAGGCTCCCAGAGGATGAAAAACTGTTTTTT. Its translation: CASSQDRLPEDEKLFF.

The rearrangement joins TRBV5-1 to TRBJ2-1; 12 bases match TRBD2. With V trimmed by 4 bases and J by 8 bases, 4 bases remained unmatched. The CDR3 totals 14 residues. Germline assignment: CDR1 SGHRS and CDR2 YFSETQ. The CDR3 DNA reads TGCGCCAGCAGCCCTAGCGGGGGGGCATATGAGCAGTTCTTC. Encoded protein: CASSPSGGAYEQFF.

The chain recombines TRBV12-3 or TRBV12-4 with TRBJ1-2; D not resolved. Trimming pared 5 bases from V and 5 bases from J, leaving 9 bases between. CDR3 size: 12 residues. CDR3 bases: TGTGCCAGCAGTCCGGTCGAATATGGCTACACCTTC. Encoded protein: CASSPVEYGYTF.

The chain combines TRBV18 with TRBJ2-3; TRBD2 might be the D (6 bases). The germline V gene encodes CDR1 KGHSH and CDR2 LQKENI. The CDR3 loop spans 12 amino acids. V dropped 5 bases and J dropped 4 bases, with 7 bases sitting between them. CDR3 bases: TGTGCCAGCTCAACGGGGGCAGATACGCAGTATTTT. Translating it yields CASSTGADTQYF.

V usage is TRBV12-3 or TRBV12-4 and J usage is TRBJ2-1; 11 nucleotides match TRBD2. CDR3 length: 15 amino acids. After removal of 1 base from V and 8 bases from J, the junction contained 4 bases not matched to a gene. The DNA of the CDR3 is TGTGCCAGCAGTTTAGGTAGCGGGGGGGCGGATGAGCAGTTCTTC. The encoded protein is CASSLGSGGADEQFF.

V is TRBV7-3 and J is TRBJ1-4, with 8 bases aligning to TRBD1. V lost 3 bases and J lost 2; bases outside the gene matches: 2. This CDR3 has 15 residues. Germline V gene data show CDR1 as SGHTA and CDR2 as FQGTGA. The chain's CDR3 is CASSFRDRTNEKLFF. The CDR3 DNA reads TGTGCCAGCAGCTTCCGGGACAGGACTAATGAAAAACTGTTTTTT.

This chain joins TRBV6-1 and TRBJ2-7; D might be TRBD1 (6 bases). The CDR3 runs 13 residues. Trimming shortened V by 5 bases and J by 2 bases, and 10 bases separated the two germline ends. CDR1 MNHNS and CDR2 SASEGT come from the germline V gene. The CDR3 spells CASSNRDAYEQYF. The CDR3 DNA reads TGTGCCAGCAGTAACAGGGATGCCTACGAGCAGTACTTC.

Only one count was recorded for this clonotype. Here the CDR3 reads CASTPGTGLYEQYF. CDR3 sequence (DNA): TGTGCCAGCACCCCAGGGACAGGACTTTACGAGCAGTACTTC. The chain couples TRBV3-1 to TRBJ2-7, with 8 nucleotides matching TRBD1. Trimming at V came to 7 bases and at J to 4 bases, leaving 9 bases not matched to a gene. Germline V CDR1 and CDR2: LGHDT, YNNKEL (reference sequence). The CDR3 length is 14 residues.

This clonotype was observed once. The chain uses TRBV4-3 and TRBJ2-5; D unresolved. V was trimmed by 0 bases and J by 2 bases, leaving 13 bases between them. Germline V CDR1 and CDR2: LGHNA, YSLEER. The CDR3 loop spans 16 amino acids. CDR3 bases: TGCGCCAGCAGCCAAGATTGGTCGAGGCTACAAGAGACCCAGTACTTC. Its translation is CASSQDWSRLQETQYF.

The chain uses TRBV7-2 and TRBJ1-5, with TRBD1 matching over 7 bases. V trimming: 4 bases; J trimming: 7 bases; junction bases outside the gene matches: 10. Germline V gene data show CDR1 as SGHTA and CDR2 as FQGNSA. The CDR3 spans 15 residues. The CDR3 nucleotides are TGTGCCAGCAGCTCCCTACAGGGGAGGGGGCAGCCCCAGCATTTT. It encodes CASSSLQGRGQPQHF.